These 9 T cell receptor beta chains share one sample of origin, sequenced in a study of T cells after yellow fever vaccination (dated by TCRdb to the late 2010s). The treatment or condition label for this specimen denotes: live attenuated yellow fever vaccine strain. Library creation used 5' RACE. Sequencing took place on an Illumina HiSeq 2500. TCRdb reprocessed the public reads (quality trimming at Q25 with fastp, clone calling with MiXCR) and kept in-frame beta chains. Each CDR3 protein appears once, grouped with its most common genes and DNA. The sample records 96,000 or so distinct CDR3 sequences, almost 9% of which are singletons. The ten largest clonotypes hold approximately 16% of the sample. The sample in question was CD8+ T cells not binding an NS4B(214-222) dextramer, sorted from PBMCs, obtained less than 16 days after the first yellow fever vaccination. The sample's cell subset or site label is to be understood as: NS4B epitope dextramer-negative CD8 T cells. The receptors here all came from a man between 18 and 35 years old who received the YFV17D yellow fever vaccine.

The CDR3 loop is CASSLAVNSYNEQFF. The CDR3 DNA sequence: TGTGCCAGCAGTTTAGCGGTTAACTCCTACAATGAGCAGTTCTTC. The chain combines TRBV27 with TRBJ2-1; D remains ambiguous. CDR1 is MNHEY, CDR2 SMNVEV, per germline (reference sequence). Trimming took 2 bases from V and 0 from J, leaving 8 bases between them. The CDR3 spans 15 residues.

This clonotype has just one count. The gene calls are TRBV6-5 and TRBJ1-1; possible D gene TRBD1, 6 bases. Germline V lookup: CDR1 MNHEY, CDR2 SVGAGI. V lost 4 bases and J lost 4, with 13 bases in between. The CDR3 loop spans 14 amino acids. This chain's CDR3 is CASSSGTSGTEAFF. DNA of the CDR3: TGTGCCAGCAGTTCCGGGACAAGTGGCACTGAAGCTTTCTTT.

The table lists this clonotype with many counts. V and J are TRBV6-5 and TRBJ2-5; D possibly corresponds to TRBD2 (5 bases). The CDR3 is 12 amino acids. CDR1 is MNHEY and CDR2 is SVGAGI in the germline V gene. Deletions cut 5 bases from V and 5 bases from J, with 9 bases between. CDR3 sequence reads: CASSPGGETQYF. DNA for the CDR3: TGTGCCAGCAGTCCAGGCGGGGAGACCCAGTACTTC.

This clonotype was found a few times. The rearrangement uses TRBV6-5 and TRBJ2-3, with 9 bases identical to TRBD2. The CDR3 totals 18 residues. Trimming removed 3 bases from V and 0 bases from J; junction bases left unmatched: 10. Germline V gene lookup returns CDR1 MNHEY and CDR2 SVGAGI. The CDR3 sequence: CASSYWQAGGPSTDTQYF. The CDR3 DNA sequence: TGTGCCAGCAGTTATTGGCAAGCGGGGGGACCCAGCACAGATACGCAGTATTTT.

This clonotype was detected only a few times. The chain is built from TRBV27 and TRBJ1-2; 8 nucleotides match TRBD1. Unmatched junction bases numbered 13, after V lost 5 bases and J lost 5 bases. Germline V gene data show CDR1 as MNHEY and CDR2 as SMNVEV (reference sequence). The CDR3 is made up of 16 amino acids. The CDR3 region has the DNA TGTGCCAGCAGTCCGGATACAGGGGGGGTAGGGTATGGCTACACCTTC. Residues: CASSPDTGGVGYGYTF.

This clonotype was observed a few times. This chain connects TRBV6-5 to TRBJ1-4; tentatively, D is TRBD1 (5 bases). Germline V CDR1 and CDR2: MNHEY, SVGAGI. The CDR3 covers 15 residues. Trimming took off 0 bases at V and 4 bases at J, with 9 bases between the two ends. CDR3 sequence reads: CASSYSGGGNEKLFF. The CDR3 DNA follows: TGTGCCAGCAGTTACTCCGGGGGAGGTAATGAAAAACTGTTTTTT.

In this sample, this clonotype turned up a few times. V is TRBV4-2 and J is TRBJ1-1; 7 bases map to TRBD1. The CDR3 extends over 17 amino acids. The germline gives CDR1 LGHNA, CDR2 YNFKEQ. Losses at the gene ends were 3 bases for V and 0 bases for J; bases not matched to a gene: 10. CDR3 region: CASSHDPGQRMNTEAFF. For the CDR3, the DNA is TGTGCCAGCAGCCATGACCCGGGACAGAGAATGAACACTGAAGCTTTCTTT.

This clonotype was picked up a small number of times. This sequence joins TRBV6-1 and TRBJ2-1; unclear D gene. The germline V gene encodes CDR1 MNHNS and CDR2 SASEGT. This CDR3 is 14 amino acids long. V was trimmed by 4 bases and J by 0 bases, leaving 7 bases between them. The CDR3: CASSGVSSYNEQFF. CDR3 bases: TGTGCCAGCAGTGGGGTTAGCTCCTACAATGAGCAGTTCTTC.

The rearrangement uses TRBV3-1 and TRBJ2-3; D is unclear. Trimming removed 0 bases from V and 2 bases from J, with 12 bases in between. Germline V gives CDR1 LGHDT, CDR2 YNNKEL (reference sequence). The length of the CDR3 is 16 residues. CDR3 loop: CASSQDQTTFTDTQYF. CDR3 in DNA: TGTGCCAGCAGCCAAGACCAAACTACCTTCACAGATACGCAGTATTTT.